Below, 30 T cell receptor beta chains from the same sample are listed, as sequenced in a study of T cell responses to AZD1222 COVID-19 vaccine. The method was immunoSEQ multiplex PCR; TCRdb's version includes in-frame clones alone and lacks a portion of them. This sample has 100,000 to 150,000 clones, with 80% to 90% found just once. The material was peripheral blood, obtained on day 0 of AZD1222 vaccination. These receptors originate from an adult in good health.

This rearrangement joins TRBV28 to TRBJ1-5; D unclear. This CDR3 comprises 15 residues. V was cut by 3 bases and J by 2 bases, with 11 bases left in between. CDR1 MDHEN and CDR2 SYDVKM come from the germline V gene. In DNA, the CDR3 is TGTGCCAGCAGTTTGGGAGGAAATCGCAATCAGCCCCAGCATTTT. It encodes CASSLGGNRNQPQHF.

The chain couples TRBV4-1 to TRBJ1-6; a weak D match, TRBD1 (6 bases). Trimming stripped 1 base from V and 8 bases from J, with 12 bases between. The CDR3 runs 15 residues. Germline V CDR1 and CDR2: MGHRA, YSYEKL. CDR3 loop: CASSQVQQGDSPLHF. CDR3 nucleotide sequence: TGCGCCAGCAGCCAAGTTCAACAGGGAGATTCACCCCTCCACTTT.

The CDR3 coding sequence is TGTGCCAGCAGCCCATCGAGGTCCGACCTGTTCTTC. Translating gives CASSPSRSDLFF. The chain employs TRBV27 and TRBJ2-1, with D uncertain. CDR3 length: 12 residues. V lost 6 bases and J lost 15, with 18 bases in between. The germline V gene has CDR1 MNHEY and CDR2 SMNVEV (reference sequence).

The genes are TRBV5-4 and TRBJ1-2; D is undetermined. CDR3 size: 14 residues. Germline V gene data show CDR1 as SGHNT and CDR2 as YYREEE (reference sequence). Between the trimmed V and J ends, which lost 0 bases and 5 bases, there was a span of 11 bases. The CDR3, as DNA: TGTGCCAGCAGCTTGGGCGGGAGCGAGTATGGCTACACCTTC. Its protein product is CASSLGGSEYGYTF.

For this clone: The same CDR3 can be traced to other DNA sequences in this sample. Here the CDR3 DNA reads TGCGCCAGCAGCTTGGGGAGGGCTGGAAACACCATATATTTT. This translates into CASSLGRAGNTIYF. The genes are TRBV5-1 and TRBJ1-3; D remains unclear. The length of the CDR3 is 14 residues. V lost 0 bases, J lost 2 bases, and 6 bases lay in between. Germline values: CDR1 SGHRS, CDR2 YFSETQ.

The chain is built from TRBV21-1 and TRBJ2-1. TRBV21-1 is recorded as a pseudogene. This CDR3 spans 15 amino acids. The DNA of the CDR3 is TGTGCCAGCAGACGGGGCAGGAGCTCCTACAATGAGCAGTTCTTC. The encoded protein is CASRRGRSSYNEQFF.

The V and J genes are TRBV15 and TRBJ1-4, with unresolved D. The CDR3 is made up of 15 amino acids. Germline V gene data show CDR1 as LNHNV and CDR2 as YYDKDF (reference sequence). V was shortened by 0 bases and J by 0 bases, with 5 bases between the two germline ends. CDR3 sequence (DNA): TGTGCCACCAGCAGAGATTCGACAACTAATGAAAAACTGTTTTTT. Translation gives CATSRDSTTNEKLFF.

Here the CDR3 DNA reads TGCGCCAGCAGCCTGAGGACCGCTTTGGTCTATTTAGGCTACACCTTC. It is translated as CASSLRTALVYLGYTF. The chain couples TRBV5-1 to TRBJ1-2, with no clear D. In germline, CDR1 is SGHRS, CDR2 YFSETQ. The CDR3 is 16 amino acids. Trimming pared 4 bases from V and 8 bases from J, leaving 24 bases between.

The rearrangement links TRBV6-5 to TRBJ2-3, with TRBD2 identical over 8 bases. Germline CDR1 reads MNHEY; CDR2 reads SVGAGI. V lost 8 bases and J lost 14; bases outside the gene matches: 9. This CDR3 has 11 residues. CDR3 residues: CASWREELGYF. CDR3 DNA sequence: TGTGCCAGCTGGCGGGAGGAGTTAGGGTATTTT.

The V gene is TRBV19, the J gene TRBJ1-5; the D gene is possibly TRBD1 (5 bases). Germline assignment: CDR1 LNHDA and CDR2 SQIVND (reference sequence). The V gene lost 6 bases and the J gene lost 0 bases, with 6 bases spanning the gap. The CDR3 is 13 amino acids. In nucleotides, the CDR3 is TGTGCCAGTAGCGACAGTAGCAATCAGCCCCAGCATTTT. This translates into CASSDSSNQPQHF. The variable domain in full, with the rest retrieved from reference TRBV19 and TRBJ1-5, is DGGITQSPKYLFRKEGQNVTLSCEQNLNHDAMYWYRQDPGQGLRLIYYSQIVNDFQKGDIAEGYSVSREKKESFPLTVTSAQKNPTAFYLCASSDSSNQPQHFGDGTRLSIL.

The V gene is TRBV3-1 (or the pseudogene TRBV3-2), the J gene TRBJ2-2; 9 bases fit TRBD1. The CDR3 length is 15 residues. CDR1 and CDR2 from the germline V gene are LGHDT and YNNKEL (reference sequence). V was pared by 4 bases and J by 2 bases, with 2 bases of the junction left unmatched. The CDR3 protein is CASSRGQGNTGELFF. CDR3 coding DNA: TGTGCCAGCAGCCGGGGACAGGGAAACACCGGGGAGCTGTTTTTT.

The V and J genes are TRBV27 and TRBJ1-1; perhaps TRBD1 as D (5 bases). The CDR3 spans 14 residues. V lost 0 bases to trimming and J lost 6 bases, with 11 bases between them. Germline assignment: CDR1 MNHEY and CDR2 SMNVEV (reference sequence). CDR3 bases: TGTGCCAGCAGTTTATCGGGGGTTCCCTCTGAAGCTTTCTTT. Translating it yields CASSLSGVPSEAFF.

The rearrangement joins TRBV9 to TRBJ1-3; TRBD1 is a possible D gene (5 bases). With 0 bases removed from V and 3 bases from J, the gap between germline ends came to 13 bases. The CDR3 is made up of 16 amino acids. Germline CDR1 SGDLS, CDR2 YYNGEE. The CDR3 region has the DNA TGTGCCAGCAGCGTAGGAGGGGCTACCCTTGGAAACACCATATATTTT. Amino acid sequence: CASSVGGATLGNTIYF.

This chain joins TRBV7-2 and TRBJ2-2; D might be TRBD1 (6 bases). V was pared by 4 bases and J by 6 bases, with 18 bases between. Germline CDR1 SGHTA, CDR2 FQGNSA. This CDR3 region has 16 residues. The CDR3 region has the DNA TGTGCCAGCAGCTATAGGGGGAGTCGAAATCCCGGGGAGCTGTTTTTT. Translation gives CASSYRGSRNPGELFF.

The chain recombines TRBV18 with TRBJ2-1; the match to TRBD1 covers 9 bases. The V and J ends lost 0 bases and 2 bases, in that order; junction bases with no gene match: 2. The germline CDR1 and CDR2 sequences are KGHSH and LQKENI. This CDR3 contains 16 residues. The CDR3 reads CASSPPRDRAYNEQFF. The CDR3 nucleotides read TGTGCCAGCTCACCACCGCGGGACAGGGCCTACAATGAGCAGTTCTTC.

This clone was counted once. The chain has TRBV5-1 and TRBJ1-2; 11 bases are a match to TRBD1. This CDR3 spans 16 amino acids. V lost 5 bases, J lost 7 bases, and 13 bases stayed unmatched. The V gene's germline CDR1 is SGHRS and CDR2 YFSETQ. This CDR3 reads CASRPAPGTGGGGYTF. The CDR3 DNA sequence: TGCGCCAGCAGACCAGCTCCAGGGACAGGGGGTGGTGGCTACACCTTC.

This clone was seen more than once but under ten times. The chain recombines TRBV12-3 or TRBV12-4 with TRBJ1-2, with a tentative D call TRBD1 (5 bases). V shed 6 bases and J shed 2 bases, with 10 bases lying between them. The CDR3 totals 13 residues. CDR3 DNA sequence: TGTGCCAGCAGGGGGGACGGCAACTATGGCTACACCTTC. Protein: CASRGDGNYGYTF.

V gene TRBV7-9 combines with J gene TRBJ2-3; a weak D match, TRBD1 (6 bases). Trimming pared 1 base from V and 4 bases from J, leaving 12 bases between. The CDR3 loop spans 15 amino acids. Looked up from germline, CDR1 is SEHNR and CDR2 is FQNEAQ (reference sequence). The CDR3 region has the DNA TGTGCCAGCAGCTTAGGCGTGGGGGCGGCAGATACGCAGTATTTT. It encodes CASSLGVGAADTQYF.

The rearrangement joins TRBV6-6 to TRBJ1-1; 7 bases align to TRBD1. The CDR3 runs 12 residues. J was trimmed by 8 bases and V by 3 bases; bases with no gene match: 3. CDR1 is MNHNY, CDR2 SVGAGI, per germline (reference sequence). As DNA, the CDR3 is TGTGCCAGCAGTTATGACAGGGACGAAGCTTTCTTT. Its protein product is CASSYDRDEAFF.

The chain is built from TRBV6-2 or TRBV6-3 and TRBJ1-1; D gene ambiguous. This CDR3 is 14 amino acids long. Trimming left V 2 bases short and J 0 bases short, with 7 bases between. CDR1 is MNHEY, CDR2 SVGEGT, per germline. In nucleotides, the CDR3 is TGTGCCAGCAGTTACCCGGGCCTGAACACTGAAGCTTTCTTT. Protein product: CASSYPGLNTEAFF.

The chain is built from TRBV5-1 and TRBJ2-7; 7 nucleotides match TRBD1. CDR1 and CDR2 (germline): SGHRS, YFSETQ. The CDR3 sequence is 16 residues long. Losses at the gene ends were 0 bases for V and 0 bases for J; bases not matched to a gene: 6. CDR3 in amino acids: CASSLGFRDSSYEQYF. In DNA, the CDR3 is TGCGCCAGCAGCTTGGGCTTCCGGGACAGCTCCTACGAGCAGTACTTC.

V and J are TRBV3-1 (or the pseudogene TRBV3-2) and TRBJ1-3; D remains ambiguous. Deletions cut 0 bases from V and 7 bases from J, with 4 bases between. Germline V gene data show CDR1 as LGHDT and CDR2 as YNNKEL (reference sequence). This CDR3 has 12 residues. The DNA of the CDR3 is TGTGCCAGCAGCCAAGATTCGAACACCATATATTTT. This codes for CASSQDSNTIYF.

V is TRBV5-6 and J is TRBJ1-1; D not certain. V lost 0 bases and J lost 1, with 7 bases in between. Germline CDR1 and CDR2: SGHDT and YYEEEE. The CDR3 is made up of 14 amino acids. CDR3: CASSLGAANTEAFF. DNA of the CDR3: TGTGCCAGCAGCTTGGGGGCAGCGAACACTGAAGCTTTCTTT.

The gene calls are TRBV5-4 and TRBJ2-1; no clear D. Trimming removed 5 bases from V and 0 bases from J, with 9 bases in between. The CDR3 length is 14 residues. Germline CDR1 is SGHNT and CDR2 is YYREEE (reference sequence). CDR3 amino acids: CASSIMSSYNEQFF. CDR3 DNA: TGTGCCAGCAGTATAATGTCCTCCTACAATGAGCAGTTCTTC.

This clone was observed once. The chain carries TRBV9 and TRBJ2-7; maybe TRBD2 (6 bases). This CDR3 is 14 amino acids long. CDR1 is SGDLS and CDR2 is YYNGEE in the germline V gene. The V end lost 1 base, the J end lost 2 bases, and 10 bases lay between the germline ends. Here the CDR3 reads CASSVMAGTYEQYF. CDR3 DNA: TGTGCCAGCAGCGTAATGGCGGGGACCTACGAGCAGTACTTC. The full variable domain, with the rest looked up from reference TRBV9 and TRBJ2-7, is DSGVTQTPKHLITATGQRVTLRCSPRSGDLSVYWYQQSLDQGLQFLIQYYNGEERAKGNILERFSAQQFPDLHSELNLSSLELGDSALYFCASSVMAGTYEQYFGPGTRLTVT.

The chain recombines TRBV4-1 with TRBJ1-2; D ambiguous. Germline V CDR1 and CDR2: MGHRA, YSYEKL. CDR3 size: 12 residues. Trimming removed 1 base at V and 5 bases at J, with 5 bases between. CDR3 DNA sequence: TGCGCCAGCAGCCAAGCTTCTTATGGCTACACCTTC. Protein sequence: CASSQASYGYTF.

V gene TRBV10-3 combines with J gene TRBJ2-7; possibly TRBD1 for D (6 bases). The CDR3 has 14 amino acids. Looked up from germline, CDR1 is ENHRY and CDR2 is SYGVKD. Trimming cost V 4 bases and J 5 bases, with 15 bases left between them. CDR3 DNA sequence: TGTGCCATCAGTGTGACAGGTCAATATCACGAGCAGTACTTC. It specifies CAISVTGQYHEQYF.

This sequence joins TRBV5-1 and TRBJ1-6, with 9 positions matching TRBD1. The V gene end was trimmed by 7 bases and the J gene end by 7 bases; junction bases not matched to a gene: 6. The CDR3 has 14 residues. Per the germline V gene, CDR1 is SGHRS and CDR2 is YFSETQ. The CDR3 is CASAPGTGNSPLHF. For the CDR3, the DNA is TGCGCCAGCGCACCCGGGACAGGGAATTCACCCCTCCACTTT.

The J gene is TRBJ2-1, the V gene TRBV6-2 or TRBV6-3, with a possible D match to TRBD2 (6 bases). Germline loops: CDR1 MNHEY, CDR2 SVGEGT. The V gene lost 5 bases and the J gene lost 0 bases, with 11 bases spanning the gap. CDR3 length: 15 amino acids. CDR3 loop: CASSTGLSSYNEQFF. The CDR3 nucleotides are TGTGCCAGCAGTACGGGACTCAGCTCCTACAATGAGCAGTTCTTC.

The sample holds a few counts of this clone. The chain recombines TRBV5-1 with TRBJ1-5, with D uncertain. V gave up 0 bases and J gave up 2 bases, with 9 bases separating them. Germline V gene data show CDR1 as SGHRS and CDR2 as YFSETQ. The CDR3 totals 15 residues. The DNA of the CDR3 is TGCGCCAGCAGCTTGGACCCCTTCGGCAATCAGCCCCAGCATTTT. Translating it yields CASSLDPFGNQPQHF.